The 13 T cell receptor beta chains listed next were all sequenced from one sample in a study of cytomegalovirus exposure and HLA in healthy donors (dated by TCRdb to the late 2010s). Libraries were built with the immunoSEQ multiplex PCR assay. TCRdb mirrors the immuneACCESS table, restricted to in-frame sequences. Some clones are absent from its copies; in checked studies, under half trace to an unresolved V gene, and the reason for the others is unknown. The sample includes about 130,000 clones, with around nine tenths observed a single time. Roughly 2% of the sample belongs to the ten largest clones. The sequenced sample consisted of PBMCs. These receptors were collected from a woman aged 18-30 years in good health and CMV-seronegative.

This rearrangement joins TRBV28 to TRBJ2-1; a weak D match, TRBD2 (5 bases). The CDR3 contains 11 residues. The germline V gene has CDR1 MDHEN and CDR2 SYDVKM. V lost 6 bases to trimming and J lost 11 bases, with 11 bases between them. CDR3 DNA: TGTGCCAGCAGAACGGGGTTGAAGCAGTTCTTC. It specifies CASRTGLKQFF.

This rearrangement joins TRBV6-1 to TRBJ2-7; a possible D gene is TRBD2 (6 bases). The CDR3 has 14 residues. V was clipped by 2 bases and J by 7 bases, with 15 bases between them. Germline V gene lookup returns CDR1 MNHNS and CDR2 SASEGT. CDR3 region: CASSESRRGREQYF. Written as DNA, the CDR3 is TGTGCCAGCAGTGAATCGCGCAGAGGGAGGGAGCAGTACTTC.

This chain uses TRBV6-6 with TRBJ1-5, with D unclear. Trimming stripped 4 bases from V and 2 bases from J, with 12 bases between. The CDR3 loop spans 15 amino acids. CDR1 is MNHNY, CDR2 SVGAGI, per germline (reference sequence). The CDR3 DNA reads TGTGCCAGCAGTTTACAAGTGGGAGGCAATCAGCCCCAGCATTTT. Protein: CASSLQVGGNQPQHF.

V and J are TRBV2 and TRBJ2-7, with 10 bases identical to TRBD2. The CDR3 runs 14 residues. Germline V gives CDR1 SNHLY, CDR2 FYNNEI. J was trimmed by 2 bases and V by 7 bases; bases with no gene match: 5. CDR3: CASTALAGTYEQYF. For the CDR3, the DNA is TGTGCCAGCACTGCACTAGCGGGGACCTACGAGCAGTACTTC.

The rearrangement links TRBV7-9 to TRBJ2-7; TRBD2 matches 7 bases. This CDR3 is 17 amino acids long. The trim removed 2 bases at V and 4 bases at J, leaving 14 bases unmatched. Germline loops: CDR1 SEHNR, CDR2 FQNEAQ (reference sequence). CDR3 in DNA: TGTGCCAGCAGCTTACGTCTAGCGGAGAGGGCTGGGTACGAGCAGTACTTC. It specifies CASSLRLAERAGYEQYF.

The rearrangement joins TRBV29-1 to TRBJ2-7, with TRBD2 identical over 11 bases. CDR1 and CDR2 from the germline V gene are SQVTM and ANQGSEA. This CDR3 has 14 residues. Germline trimming cut 4 bases from V and 2 bases from J; bases unmatched to any gene: 4. This CDR3 is CSVGTSGPPYEQYF. The CDR3 nucleotides are TGCAGCGTTGGGACTAGCGGGCCCCCCTACGAGCAGTACTTC.

The J gene is TRBJ2-3, the V gene TRBV29-1; 10 bases map to TRBD1. The germline CDR1 and CDR2 sequences are SQVTM and ANQGSEA. The CDR3 is 14 amino acids. Trimming at V came to 4 bases and at J to 5 bases, leaving 6 bases not matched to a gene. As DNA, the CDR3 is TGCAGCGTTGGATTTGGGACAGGGGTAGATACGCAGTATTTT. Protein sequence: CSVGFGTGVDTQYF.

The chain combines TRBV28 with TRBJ2-7; 10 bases align to TRBD1. The germline CDR1 and CDR2 sequences are MDHEN and SYDVKM. Unmatched junction bases numbered 11, after V lost 7 bases and J lost 5 bases. The CDR3 runs 15 residues. The CDR3 sequence is CASKIVGTGDHEQYF. The CDR3 region has the DNA TGTGCCAGCAAAATTGTCGGGACAGGGGACCACGAGCAGTACTTC.

This rearrangement joins TRBV28 to TRBJ2-3, with TRBD2 matching 7 bases. J lost 2 bases, V lost 5 bases, and 4 bases had no gene match. The V gene's germline CDR1 is MDHEN and CDR2 SYDVKM. The CDR3 spans 14 residues. The CDR3 sequence is CASSTLAVTDTQYF. The CDR3 region has the DNA TGTGCCAGCAGTACCCTAGCGGTCACAGATACGCAGTATTTT.

The chain has TRBV4-1 and TRBJ2-3; 9 positions match TRBD2. The CDR3 runs 17 residues. The V segment lost 0 bases and the J segment 6 bases; nucleotides outside the gene matches: 10. Germline loops: CDR1 MGHRA, CDR2 YSYEKL. The CDR3 spells CASSQDWGGLARDTQYF. CDR3 in DNA: TGCGCCAGCAGCCAAGATTGGGGGGGACTAGCTAGGGATACGCAGTATTTT.

The chain carries TRBV2 and TRBJ2-1; the match to TRBD2 covers 9 bases. Losses at the gene ends were 6 bases for V and 8 bases for J; bases not matched to a gene: 11. The germline CDR1 and CDR2 sequences are SNHLY and FYNNEI. The CDR3 sequence is 15 residues long. The chain's CDR3 is CASREPGSGRHEQFF. The CDR3, as DNA: TGTGCCAGCAGAGAACCGGGAAGCGGGAGGCATGAGCAGTTCTTC.

The chain recombines TRBV11-2 with TRBJ2-3; 7 nucleotides align to TRBD2. V shed 1 base, J shed 0 bases, and the junction held 4 bases outside the gene matches. Germline CDR1 reads SGHAT; CDR2 reads FQNNGV. The CDR3 extends over 16 amino acids. Here the CDR3 DNA reads TGTGCCAGCAGCTTAGCCGGGGGGACTAGCACAGATACGCAGTATTTT. Protein product: CASSLAGGTSTDTQYF. Based on the CDR3 plus reference TRBV11-2 and TRBJ2-3, the full variable domain is EAGVAQSPRYKIIEKRQSVAFWCNPISGHATLYWYQQILGQGPKLLIQFQNNGVVDDSQLPKDRFSAERLKGVDSTLKIQPAKLEDSAVYLCASSLAGGTSTDTQYFGPGTRLTVL.

The chain is built from TRBV6-6 and TRBJ2-7; D remains ambiguous. Trimming cost V 8 bases and J 0 bases, with 8 bases left between them. CDR1 is MNHNY, CDR2 SVGAGI, per germline (reference sequence). The length of the CDR3 is 12 residues. CDR3 sequence: CASAASSYEQYF. In DNA form, the CDR3 reads TGTGCCAGCGCGGCCAGCTCCTACGAGCAGTACTTC.